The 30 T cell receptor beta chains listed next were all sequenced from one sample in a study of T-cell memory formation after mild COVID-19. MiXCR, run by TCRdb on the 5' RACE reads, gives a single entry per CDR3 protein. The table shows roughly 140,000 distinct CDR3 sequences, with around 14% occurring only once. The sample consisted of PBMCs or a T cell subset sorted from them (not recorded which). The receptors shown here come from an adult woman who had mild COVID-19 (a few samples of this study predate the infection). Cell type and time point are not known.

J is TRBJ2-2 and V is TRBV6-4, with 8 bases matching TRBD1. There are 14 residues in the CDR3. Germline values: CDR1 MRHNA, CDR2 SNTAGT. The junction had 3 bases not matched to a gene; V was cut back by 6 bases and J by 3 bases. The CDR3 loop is CASSQGAYTGELFF. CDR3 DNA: TGTGCCAGCAGCCAGGGGGCGTACACCGGGGAGCTGTTTTTT.

This CDR3 is CAISVDGSSYEQYF. DNA of the CDR3: TGTGCCATCAGTGTAGATGGAAGCTCCTACGAGCAGTACTTC. V usage is TRBV10-3 and J usage is TRBJ2-7; D uncertain. The CDR3 is 14 residues long. V was pared by 4 bases and J by 0 bases, with 10 bases between. The germline CDR1 and CDR2 sequences are ENHRY and SYGVKD.

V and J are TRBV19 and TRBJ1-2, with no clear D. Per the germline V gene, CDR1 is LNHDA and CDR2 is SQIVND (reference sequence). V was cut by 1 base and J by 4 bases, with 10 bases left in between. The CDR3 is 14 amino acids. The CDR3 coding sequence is TGTGCCAGTAGTATAGTTGGAACAGTCTATGGCTACACCTTC. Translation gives CASSIVGTVYGYTF.

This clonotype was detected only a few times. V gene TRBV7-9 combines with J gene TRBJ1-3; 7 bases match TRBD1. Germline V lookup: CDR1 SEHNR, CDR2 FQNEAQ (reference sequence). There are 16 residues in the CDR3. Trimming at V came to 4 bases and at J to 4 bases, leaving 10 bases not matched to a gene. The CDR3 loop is CASSSTDRVEGNTIYF. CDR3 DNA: TGTGCCAGCAGCTCAACCGACAGGGTGGAGGGAAACACCATATATTTT.

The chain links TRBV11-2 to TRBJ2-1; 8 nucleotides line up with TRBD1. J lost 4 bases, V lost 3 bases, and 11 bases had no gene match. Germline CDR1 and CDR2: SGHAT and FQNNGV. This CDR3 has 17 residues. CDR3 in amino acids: CASSLGPGQVFYNEQFF. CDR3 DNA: TGTGCCAGCAGCTTGGGTCCGGGACAGGTGTTTTACAATGAGCAGTTCTTC.

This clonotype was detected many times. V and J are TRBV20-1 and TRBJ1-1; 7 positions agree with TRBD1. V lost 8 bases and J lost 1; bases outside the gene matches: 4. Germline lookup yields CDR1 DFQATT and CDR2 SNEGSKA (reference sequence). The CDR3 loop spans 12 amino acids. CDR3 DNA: TGCAGTCTTACAGGGGAGAACACTGAAGCTTTCTTT. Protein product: CSLTGENTEAFF.

The CDR3 DNA reads as TGTGCCAGCAGCTATGGGGTTGCCTACGAGCAGTACTTC. Protein: CASSYGVAYEQYF. The chain links TRBV11-2 to TRBJ2-7; D gene ambiguous. There are 13 residues in the CDR3. Germline assignment: CDR1 SGHAT and CDR2 FQNNGV. Deletions cut 4 bases from V and 2 bases from J, with 9 bases between.

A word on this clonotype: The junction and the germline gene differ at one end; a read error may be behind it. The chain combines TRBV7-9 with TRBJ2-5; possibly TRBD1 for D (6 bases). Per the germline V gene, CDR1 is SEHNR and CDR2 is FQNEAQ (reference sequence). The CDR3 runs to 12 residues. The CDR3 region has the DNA TGTGCCAGCAGCCCGTTCCGGGACAAGCAGAACTTC. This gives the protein CASSPFRDKQNF.

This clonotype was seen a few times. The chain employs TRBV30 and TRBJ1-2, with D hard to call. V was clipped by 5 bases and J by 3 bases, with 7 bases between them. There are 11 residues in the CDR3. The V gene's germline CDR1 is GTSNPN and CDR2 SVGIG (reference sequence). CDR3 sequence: CAWGNYYGYTF. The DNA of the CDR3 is TGTGCCTGGGGTAACTACTATGGCTACACCTTC.

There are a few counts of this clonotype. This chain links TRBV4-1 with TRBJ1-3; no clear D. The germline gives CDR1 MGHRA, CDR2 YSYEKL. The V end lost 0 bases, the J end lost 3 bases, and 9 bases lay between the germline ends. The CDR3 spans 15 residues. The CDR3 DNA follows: TGCGCCAGCAGCCAAGAAAGGGCCCTTGGAAACACCATATATTTT. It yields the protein CASSQERALGNTIYF.

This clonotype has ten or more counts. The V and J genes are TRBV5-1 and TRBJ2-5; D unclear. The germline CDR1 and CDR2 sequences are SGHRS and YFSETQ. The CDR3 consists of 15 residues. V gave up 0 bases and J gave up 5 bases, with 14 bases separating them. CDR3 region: CASSLDGPSDETQYF. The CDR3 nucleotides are TGCGCCAGCAGCTTGGACGGCCCATCCGATGAGACCCAGTACTTC.

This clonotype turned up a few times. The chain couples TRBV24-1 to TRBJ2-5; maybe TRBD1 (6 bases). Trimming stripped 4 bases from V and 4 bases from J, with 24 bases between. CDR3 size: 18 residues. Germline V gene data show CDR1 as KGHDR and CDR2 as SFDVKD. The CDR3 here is CATSDHKPGAIPRETQYF. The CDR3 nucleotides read TGTGCCACCAGTGACCACAAACCAGGGGCCATACCACGAGAGACCCAGTACTTC.

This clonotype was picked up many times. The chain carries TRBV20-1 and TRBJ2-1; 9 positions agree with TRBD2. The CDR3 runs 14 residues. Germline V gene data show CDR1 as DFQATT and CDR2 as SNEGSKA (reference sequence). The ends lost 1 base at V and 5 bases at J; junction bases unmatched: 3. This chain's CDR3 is CSARVAGGHNEQFF. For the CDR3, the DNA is TGCAGTGCTAGAGTCGCGGGGGGGCACAATGAGCAGTTCTTC.

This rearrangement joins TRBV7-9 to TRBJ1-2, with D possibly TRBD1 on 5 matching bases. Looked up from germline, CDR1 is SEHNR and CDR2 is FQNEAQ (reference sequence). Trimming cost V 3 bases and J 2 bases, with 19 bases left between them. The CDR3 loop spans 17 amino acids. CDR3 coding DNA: TGTGCCAGCAGCTTGGACCTGTTGACAGCTCCAAACTATGGCTACACCTTC. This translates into CASSLDLLTAPNYGYTF.

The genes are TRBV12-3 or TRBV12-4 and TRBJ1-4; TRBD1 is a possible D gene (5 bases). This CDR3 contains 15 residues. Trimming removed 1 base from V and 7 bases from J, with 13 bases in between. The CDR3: CASSLEPGPAEKLFF. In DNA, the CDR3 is TGTGCCAGCAGTTTAGAACCGGGACCGGCTGAAAAACTGTTTTTT.

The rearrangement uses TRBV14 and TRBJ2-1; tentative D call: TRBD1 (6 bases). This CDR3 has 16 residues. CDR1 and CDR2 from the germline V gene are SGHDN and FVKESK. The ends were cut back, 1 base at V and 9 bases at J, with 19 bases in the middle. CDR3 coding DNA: TGTGCCAGCAGCCAAGTTGAAGACAGGATCTCGGGTGAGCAGTTCTTC. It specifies CASSQVEDRISGEQFF.

The CDR3 nucleotides read TGTGCCAGCAACCGGGGACTAGCGGCCACAGATACGCAGTATTTT. It specifies CASNRGLAATDTQYF. This chain links TRBV9 with TRBJ2-3; TRBD2 agrees at 11 bases. Germline-derived CDR1 and CDR2 are SGDLS and YYNGEE. With V trimmed by 6 bases and J by 2 bases, 5 bases remained unmatched. The CDR3 contains 15 residues.

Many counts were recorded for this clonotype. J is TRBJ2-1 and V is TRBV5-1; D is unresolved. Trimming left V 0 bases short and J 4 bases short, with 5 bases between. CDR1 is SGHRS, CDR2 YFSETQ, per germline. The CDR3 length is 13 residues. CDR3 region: CASSLDGYNEQFF. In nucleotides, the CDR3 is TGCGCCAGCAGCTTGGACGGTTACAATGAGCAGTTCTTC.

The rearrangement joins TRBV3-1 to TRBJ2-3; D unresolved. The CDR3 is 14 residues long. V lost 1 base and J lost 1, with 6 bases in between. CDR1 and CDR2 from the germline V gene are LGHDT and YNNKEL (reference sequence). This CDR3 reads CASSQGRGTDTQYF. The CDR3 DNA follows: TGTGCCAGCAGCCAAGGACGGGGCACAGATACGCAGTATTTT.

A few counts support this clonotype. CDR3 sequence (DNA): TGTGCCAGCAGTGAAGCGCAATGGGGCACAGATACGCAGTATTTT. It specifies CASSEAQWGTDTQYF. This chain joins TRBV6-1 and TRBJ2-3; D unclear. Germline lookup yields CDR1 MNHNS and CDR2 SASEGT. CDR3 length: 15 residues. Trimming took 0 bases from V and 1 from J, leaving 8 bases between them.

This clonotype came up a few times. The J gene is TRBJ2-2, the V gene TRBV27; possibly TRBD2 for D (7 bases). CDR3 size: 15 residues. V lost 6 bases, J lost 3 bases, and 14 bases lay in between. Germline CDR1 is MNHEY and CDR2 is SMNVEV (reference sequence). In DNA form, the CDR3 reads TGTGCCAGCAGCTTCGGGGGGCGGTACACCGGGGAGCTGTTTTTT. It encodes CASSFGGRYTGELFF.

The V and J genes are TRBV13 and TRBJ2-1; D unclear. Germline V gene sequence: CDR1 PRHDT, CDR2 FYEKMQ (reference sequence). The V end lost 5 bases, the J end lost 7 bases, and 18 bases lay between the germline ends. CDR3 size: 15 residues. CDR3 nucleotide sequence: TGTGCCAGCAGCCCCTCGACGGATCTAGATAATGAGCAGTTCTTC. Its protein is CASSPSTDLDNEQFF.

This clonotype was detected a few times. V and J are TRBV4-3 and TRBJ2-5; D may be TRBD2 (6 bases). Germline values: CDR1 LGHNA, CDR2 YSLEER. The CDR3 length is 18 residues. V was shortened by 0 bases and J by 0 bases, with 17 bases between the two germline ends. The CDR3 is CASSQEAEGTPYQETQYF. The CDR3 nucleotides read TGCGCCAGCAGCCAAGAGGCGGAGGGTACCCCGTACCAAGAGACCCAGTACTTC.

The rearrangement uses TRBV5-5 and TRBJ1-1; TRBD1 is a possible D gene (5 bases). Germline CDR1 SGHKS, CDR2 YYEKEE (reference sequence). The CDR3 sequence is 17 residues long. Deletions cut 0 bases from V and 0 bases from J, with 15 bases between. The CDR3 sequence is CASSLAGEQAVNTEAFF. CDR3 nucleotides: TGTGCCAGCAGCTTGGCGGGGGAACAGGCCGTGAACACTGAAGCTTTCTTT.

In DNA, the CDR3 is TGTGCCAGCAGTAGTGCGGGTGGAAGTGAAGCTTTCTTT. Translating it yields CASSSAGGSEAFF. The chain recombines TRBV12-3 or TRBV12-4 with TRBJ1-1, with D hard to call. Deletions cut 5 bases from V and 7 bases from J, with 14 bases between. This CDR3 is 13 amino acids long.

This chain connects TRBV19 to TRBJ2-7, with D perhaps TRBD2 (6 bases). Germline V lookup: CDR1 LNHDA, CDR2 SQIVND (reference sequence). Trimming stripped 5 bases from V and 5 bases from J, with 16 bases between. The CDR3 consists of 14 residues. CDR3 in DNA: TGTGCCAGTAGTCCGGGACTGGGTTCCCACGAGCAGTACTTC. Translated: CASSPGLGSHEQYF.

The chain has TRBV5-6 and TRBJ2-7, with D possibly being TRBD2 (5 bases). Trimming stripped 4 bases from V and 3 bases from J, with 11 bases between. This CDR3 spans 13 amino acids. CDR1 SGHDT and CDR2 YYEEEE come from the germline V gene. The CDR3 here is CASSDGVVYEQYF. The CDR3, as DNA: TGTGCCAGCAGCGACGGGGTGGTCTACGAGCAGTACTTC.

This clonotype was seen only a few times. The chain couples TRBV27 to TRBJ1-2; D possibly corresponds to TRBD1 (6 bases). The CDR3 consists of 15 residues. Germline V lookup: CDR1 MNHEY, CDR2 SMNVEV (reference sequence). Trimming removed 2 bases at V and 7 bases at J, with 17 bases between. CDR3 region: CASSLRGSETTGYTF. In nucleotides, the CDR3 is TGTGCCAGCAGTTTAAGGGGGTCCGAGACTACTGGCTACACCTTC.

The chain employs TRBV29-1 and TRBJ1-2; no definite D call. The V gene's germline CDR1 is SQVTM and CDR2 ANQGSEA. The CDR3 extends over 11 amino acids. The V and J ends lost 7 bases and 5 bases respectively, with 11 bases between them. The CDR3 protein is CSGVGEYGYTF. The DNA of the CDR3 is TGCAGCGGTGTAGGAGAATATGGCTACACCTTC.

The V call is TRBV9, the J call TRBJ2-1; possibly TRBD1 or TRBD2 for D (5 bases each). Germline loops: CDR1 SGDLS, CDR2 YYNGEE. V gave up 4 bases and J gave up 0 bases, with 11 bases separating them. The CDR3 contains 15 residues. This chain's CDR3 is CASSPWDDSYNEQFF. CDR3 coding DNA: TGTGCCAGCAGCCCGTGGGACGACTCCTACAATGAGCAGTTCTTC.